The 10 T cell receptor beta chains reported below all come from one sample, sequenced in a study of T cells after posttransplantation cyclophosphamide. Treatment was busulfan-fludarabine conditioning, a marrow graft, and cyclophosphamide on days +3 and +4. The method was immunoSEQ multiplex PCR; TCRdb's version includes in-frame clones alone and lacks a portion of them. The data contain about 36,000 clones, about 77% of them singletons. The source material was CD4+ T cells sorted from blood, sampled roughly 250 weeks after a stem cell transplant with posttransplant cyclophosphamide. These TCRs come from a female patient in her forties who received an allogeneic stem cell transplant from a related donor, was CMV-positive, and had no GVHD. Some T cells may be the graft donor's.

The chain couples TRBV19 to TRBJ2-2; 7 bases are shared with TRBD1. The J segment lost 5 bases and the V segment lost 4 bases, leaving 1 base of the junction unmatched. Germline CDR1 reads LNHDA; CDR2 reads SQIVND (reference sequence). CDR3 length equals 13 residues. In DNA, the CDR3 is TGTGCCAGTAGTACACAGGGGACCGGGGAGCTGTTTTTT. It translates to CASSTQGTGELFF.

The chain carries TRBV2 and TRBJ2-6, with TRBD1 matching 8 bases. This CDR3 has 14 residues. Per germline, CDR1 SNHLY and CDR2 FYNNEI. The V and J ends lost 7 bases and 9 bases, in that order; junction bases with no gene match: 8. This CDR3 reads CASTLDRVVNVLTF. CDR3 sequence (DNA): TGTGCCAGCACTTTGGACAGGGTAGTCAACGTCCTGACTTTC.

This chain uses TRBV4-1 with TRBJ1-5; D not resolved. CDR3 length: 15 residues. Germline lookup yields CDR1 MGHRA and CDR2 YSYEKL. Between the trimmed V and J ends, which lost 1 base and 6 bases, there was a span of 13 bases. CDR3: CASSQVTANSQPQHF. In DNA form, the CDR3 reads TGCGCCAGCAGCCAAGTGACGGCCAACAGTCAGCCCCAGCATTTT.

The chain has TRBV28 and TRBJ1-4; D unclear. The CDR3 consists of 14 residues. Germline V gene lookup returns CDR1 MDHEN and CDR2 SYDVKM. Trimming stripped 8 bases from V and 3 bases from J, with 13 bases between. This chain's CDR3 is CASARGLANEKLFF. Written as DNA, the CDR3 is TGTGCCAGCGCTCGGGGTTTGGCTAATGAAAAACTGTTTTTT.

The gene calls are TRBV4-3 and TRBJ2-1, with 9 bases aligning to TRBD2. This CDR3 has 16 residues. Germline V gene sequence: CDR1 LGHNA, CDR2 YSLEER. V dropped 1 base and J dropped 8; count of bases not matched to a gene: 9. In DNA form, the CDR3 reads TGCGCCAGCAGCCAAGGTGGAGCGGGGGGCGGAGATGAGCAGTTCTTC. Translation gives CASSQGGAGGGDEQFF.

The chain carries TRBV7-2 and TRBJ1-5; D is possibly TRBD1 (6 bases). Germline V CDR1 and CDR2: SGHTA, FQGNSA. V lost 2 bases, J lost 2 bases, and 7 bases lay in between. The CDR3 length is 14 residues. For the CDR3, the DNA is TGTGCCAGCAGCTTATACAGGGGCAATCAGCCCCAGCATTTT. It is translated as CASSLYRGNQPQHF.

This sequence joins TRBV10-3 and TRBJ2-7; TRBD1 matches 7 bases. CDR1 is ENHRY, CDR2 SYGVKD, per germline. Losses at the gene ends were 5 bases for V and 5 bases for J; bases not matched to a gene: 6. The CDR3 spans 13 residues. CDR3 nucleotide sequence: TGTGCCATCAGTAAACTTACAGGGGACGAGCAGTACTTC. Translating gives CAISKLTGDEQYF.

The V and J genes are TRBV7-2 and TRBJ2-7, with TRBD1 identical over 8 bases. The length of the CDR3 is 15 residues. Germline V gene data show CDR1 as SGHTA and CDR2 as FQGNSA. V gave up 5 bases and J gave up 2 bases; unmatched junction bases: 8. As DNA, the CDR3 is TGTGCCAGCAGCGCCAGACAGGGGAGGACCTACGAGCAGTACTTC. Translation gives CASSARQGRTYEQYF. Together with reference TRBV7-2 and TRBJ2-7, the CDR3 gives the full variable domain: GAGVSQSPSNKVTEKGKDVELRCDPISGHTALYWYRQSLGQGLEFLIYFQGNSAPDKSGLPSDRFSAERTGGSVSTLTIQRTQQEDSAVYLCASSARQGRTYEQYFGPGTRLTVT.

In DNA, the CDR3 is TGTGCCAGCAGCGATAGCGGGGCCTCCTACAATGAGCAGTTCTTC. This gives the protein CASSDSGASYNEQFF. The chain employs TRBV7-3 and TRBJ2-1; 8 nucleotides agree with TRBD2. Germline V CDR1 and CDR2: SGHTA, FQGTGA. V shed 5 bases, J shed 0 bases, and the junction held 3 bases outside the gene matches. This CDR3 contains 15 residues.

This clone has just a few counts. V is TRBV4-3 and J is TRBJ2-7; tentative D call: TRBD1 (5 bases). V was pared by 9 bases and J by 7 bases, with 22 bases between. The CDR3 sequence is 14 residues long. CDR1 LGHNA and CDR2 YSLEER come from the germline V gene. As DNA, the CDR3 is TGCGCCAGTCAGCCTACGTTAGGGGCGAGGGAGCAGTACTTC. It translates to CASQPTLGAREQYF.